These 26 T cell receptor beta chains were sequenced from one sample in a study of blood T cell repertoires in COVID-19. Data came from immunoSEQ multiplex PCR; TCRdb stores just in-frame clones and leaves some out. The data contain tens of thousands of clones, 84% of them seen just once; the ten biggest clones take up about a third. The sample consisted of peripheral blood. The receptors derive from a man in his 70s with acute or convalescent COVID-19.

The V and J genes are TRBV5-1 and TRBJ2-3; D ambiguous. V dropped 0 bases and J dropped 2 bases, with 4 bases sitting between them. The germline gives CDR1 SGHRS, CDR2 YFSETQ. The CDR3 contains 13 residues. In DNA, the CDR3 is TGCGCCAGCAGCTTGGATCTCACAGATACGCAGTATTTT. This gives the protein CASSLDLTDTQYF.

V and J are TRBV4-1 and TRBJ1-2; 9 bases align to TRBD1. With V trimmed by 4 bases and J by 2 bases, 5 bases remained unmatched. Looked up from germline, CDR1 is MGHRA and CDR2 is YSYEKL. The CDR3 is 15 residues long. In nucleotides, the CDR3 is TGCGCCAGCAGCCCACGACAGGGGGAGAACTATGGCTACACCTTC. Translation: CASSPRQGENYGYTF.

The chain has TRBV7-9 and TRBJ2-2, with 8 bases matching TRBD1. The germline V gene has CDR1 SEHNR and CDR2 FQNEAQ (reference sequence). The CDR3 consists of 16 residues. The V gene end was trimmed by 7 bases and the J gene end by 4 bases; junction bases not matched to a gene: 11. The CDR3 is CASTSWTGPGTGELFF. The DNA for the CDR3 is TGTGCCAGCACCTCTTGGACAGGGCCGGGCACCGGGGAGCTGTTTTTT.

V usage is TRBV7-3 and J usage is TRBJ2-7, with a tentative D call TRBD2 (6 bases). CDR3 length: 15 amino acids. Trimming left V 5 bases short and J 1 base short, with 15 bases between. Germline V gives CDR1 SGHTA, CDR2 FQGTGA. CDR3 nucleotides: TGTGCCAGCAGCGGGTCAGCGGGCGAATCCTACGAGCAGTACTTC. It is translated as CASSGSAGESYEQYF.

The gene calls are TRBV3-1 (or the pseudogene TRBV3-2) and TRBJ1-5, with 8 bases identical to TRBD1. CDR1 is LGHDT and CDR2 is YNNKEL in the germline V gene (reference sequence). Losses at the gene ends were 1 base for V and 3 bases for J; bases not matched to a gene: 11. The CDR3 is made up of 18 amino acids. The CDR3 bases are TGTGCCAGCAGCCAAGCGGGGACAGGTGTTCATCCCAATCAGCCCCAGCATTTT. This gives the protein CASSQAGTGVHPNQPQHF.

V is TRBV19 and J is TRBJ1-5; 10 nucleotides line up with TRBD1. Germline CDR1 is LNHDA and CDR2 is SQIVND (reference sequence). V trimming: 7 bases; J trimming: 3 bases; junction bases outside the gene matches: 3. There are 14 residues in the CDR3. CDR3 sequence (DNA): TGTGCCAGTATAAGACAGGGGGCCAATCAGCCCCAGCATTTT. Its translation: CASIRQGANQPQHF.

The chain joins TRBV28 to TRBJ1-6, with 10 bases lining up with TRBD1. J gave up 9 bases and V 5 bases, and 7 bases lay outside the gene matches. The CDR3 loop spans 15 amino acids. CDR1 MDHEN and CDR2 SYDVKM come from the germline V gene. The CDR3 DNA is TGTGCCAGCAGTATCGACAGGGGGCTAGGTTCACCCCTCCACTTT. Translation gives CASSIDRGLGSPLHF.

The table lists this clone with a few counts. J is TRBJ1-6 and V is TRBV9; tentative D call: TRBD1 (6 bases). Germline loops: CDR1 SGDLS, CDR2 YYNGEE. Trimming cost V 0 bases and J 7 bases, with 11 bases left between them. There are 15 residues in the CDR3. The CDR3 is CASSVGQAGNSPLHF. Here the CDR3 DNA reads TGTGCCAGCAGCGTAGGACAGGCCGGGAATTCACCCCTCCACTTT.

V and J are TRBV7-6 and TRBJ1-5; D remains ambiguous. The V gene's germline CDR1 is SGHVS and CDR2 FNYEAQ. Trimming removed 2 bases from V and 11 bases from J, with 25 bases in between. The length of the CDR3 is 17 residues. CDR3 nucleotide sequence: TGTGCCAGCAGCTTATTTAGTATTGGTTTGTCCCCCCGGGCCCAGCATTTT. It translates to CASSLFSIGLSPRAQHF.

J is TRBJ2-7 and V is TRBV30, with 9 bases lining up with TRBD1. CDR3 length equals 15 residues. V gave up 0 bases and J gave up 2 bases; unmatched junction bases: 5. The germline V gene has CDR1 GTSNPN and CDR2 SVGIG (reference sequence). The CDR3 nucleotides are TGTGCCTGGAGTGTACCCGGACAGGGGACCTACGAGCAGTACTTC. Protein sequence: CAWSVPGQGTYEQYF.

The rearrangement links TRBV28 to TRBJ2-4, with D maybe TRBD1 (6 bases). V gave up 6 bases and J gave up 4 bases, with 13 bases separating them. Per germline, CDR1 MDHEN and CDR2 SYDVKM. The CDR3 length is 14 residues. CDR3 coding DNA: TGTGCCAGCAGCGCCACCGGACAGAAAAACATTCAGTACTTC. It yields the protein CASSATGQKNIQYF.

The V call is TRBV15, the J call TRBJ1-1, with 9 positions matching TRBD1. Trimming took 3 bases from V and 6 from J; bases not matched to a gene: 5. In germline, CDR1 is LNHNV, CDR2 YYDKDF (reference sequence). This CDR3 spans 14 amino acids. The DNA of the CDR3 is TGTGCCACCAGCAGGAAGACAGGGGGGTCTGAAGCTTTCTTT. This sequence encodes CATSRKTGGSEAFF.

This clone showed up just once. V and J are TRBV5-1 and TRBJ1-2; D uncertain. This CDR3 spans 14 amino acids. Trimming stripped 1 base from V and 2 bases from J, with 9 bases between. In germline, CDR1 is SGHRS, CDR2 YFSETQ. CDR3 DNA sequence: TGCGCCAGCAGCTTGTCCGGGTTAAACTATGGCTACACCTTC. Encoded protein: CASSLSGLNYGYTF.

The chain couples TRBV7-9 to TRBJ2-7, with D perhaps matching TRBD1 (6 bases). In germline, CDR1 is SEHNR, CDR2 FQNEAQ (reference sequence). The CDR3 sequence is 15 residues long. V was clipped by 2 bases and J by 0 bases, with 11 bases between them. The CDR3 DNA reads TGTGCCAGCAGCTTATGGGACATCCGCTCCTACGAGCAGTACTTC. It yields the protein CASSLWDIRSYEQYF.

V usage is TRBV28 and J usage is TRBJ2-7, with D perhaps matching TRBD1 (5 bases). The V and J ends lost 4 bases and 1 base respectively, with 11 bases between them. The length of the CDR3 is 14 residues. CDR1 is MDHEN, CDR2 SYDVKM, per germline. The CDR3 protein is CASSSVRVSYEQYF. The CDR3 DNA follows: TGTGCCAGCAGTTCGGTCAGGGTTTCCTACGAGCAGTACTTC.

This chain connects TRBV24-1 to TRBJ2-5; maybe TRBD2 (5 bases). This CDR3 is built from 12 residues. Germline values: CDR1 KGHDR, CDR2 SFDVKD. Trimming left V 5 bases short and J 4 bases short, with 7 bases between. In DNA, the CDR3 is TGTGCCACCAGTGCTGGGAGAGAGACCCAGTACTTC. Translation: CATSAGRETQYF.

In DNA form, the CDR3 reads TGCGCCAGCAGCCAAGATCCGACAGGGGTGGGTACAGATACGCAGTATTTT. It encodes CASSQDPTGVGTDTQYF. The chain links TRBV4-3 to TRBJ2-3; 8 bases align to TRBD1. Germline V gene data show CDR1 as LGHNA and CDR2 as YSLEER. The CDR3 sequence is 17 residues long. V dropped 0 bases and J dropped 3; count of bases not matched to a gene: 8.

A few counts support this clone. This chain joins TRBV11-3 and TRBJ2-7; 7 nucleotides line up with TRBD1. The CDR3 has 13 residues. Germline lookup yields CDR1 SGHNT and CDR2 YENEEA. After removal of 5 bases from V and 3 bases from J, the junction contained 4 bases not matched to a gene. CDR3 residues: CASSEGQIYEQYF. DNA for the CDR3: TGTGCCAGCAGCGAGGGACAGATCTACGAGCAGTACTTC.

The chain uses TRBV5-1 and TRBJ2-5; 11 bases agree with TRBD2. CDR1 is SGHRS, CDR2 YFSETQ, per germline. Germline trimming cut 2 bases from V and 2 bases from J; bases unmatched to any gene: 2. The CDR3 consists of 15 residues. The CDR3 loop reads CASSFRTSGQETQYF. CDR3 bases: TGCGCCAGCAGCTTTCGGACTAGCGGGCAAGAGACCCAGTACTTC.

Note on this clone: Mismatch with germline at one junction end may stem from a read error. The CDR3 nucleotides read TGCGCCAGCAGCCAAGATATCCAGGCCAACACTGAAGCCTTCTTT. Protein: CASSQDIQANTEAFF. The rearrangement links TRBV4-3 to TRBJ1-1; no clear D gene. Looked up from germline, CDR1 is LGHNA and CDR2 is YSLEER. The CDR3 runs 15 residues.

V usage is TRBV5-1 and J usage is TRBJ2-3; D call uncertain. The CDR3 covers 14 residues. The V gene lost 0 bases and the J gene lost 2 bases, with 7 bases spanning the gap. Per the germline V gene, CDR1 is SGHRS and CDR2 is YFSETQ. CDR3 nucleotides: TGCGCCAGCAGCTTGGCCTACTCCACAGATACGCAGTATTTT. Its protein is CASSLAYSTDTQYF.

DNA of the CDR3: TGTGCCAGTAGTAATCAGCAGGGGACAGGGGATTACAATGAGCAGTTCTTC. It is translated as CASSNQQGTGDYNEQFF. The gene calls are TRBV19 and TRBJ2-1, with 10 positions matching TRBD1. V shed 4 bases, J shed 4 bases, and the junction held 10 bases outside the gene matches. Per the germline V gene, CDR1 is LNHDA and CDR2 is SQIVND (reference sequence). This CDR3 comprises 17 residues. Combining the CDR3 with reference TRBV19 and TRBJ2-1 gives the whole variable domain DGGITQSPKYLFRKEGQNVTLSCEQNLNHDAMYWYRQDPGQGLRLIYYSQIVNDFQKGDIAEGYSVSREKKESFPLTVTSAQKNPTAFYLCASSNQQGTGDYNEQFFGPGTRLTVL.

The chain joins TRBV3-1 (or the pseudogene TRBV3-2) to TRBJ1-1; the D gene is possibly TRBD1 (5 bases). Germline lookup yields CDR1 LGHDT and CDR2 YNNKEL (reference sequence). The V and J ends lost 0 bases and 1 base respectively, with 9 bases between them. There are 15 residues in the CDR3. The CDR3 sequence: CASSQDARENTEAFF. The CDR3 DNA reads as TGTGCCAGCAGCCAAGATGCCAGGGAGAACACTGAAGCTTTCTTT.

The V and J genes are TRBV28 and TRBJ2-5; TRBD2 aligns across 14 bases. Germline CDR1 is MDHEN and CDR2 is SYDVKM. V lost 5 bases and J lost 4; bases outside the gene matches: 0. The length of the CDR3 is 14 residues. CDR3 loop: CASSGLAGGETQYF. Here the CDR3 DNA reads TGTGCCAGCAGTGGACTAGCGGGAGGAGAGACCCAGTACTTC.

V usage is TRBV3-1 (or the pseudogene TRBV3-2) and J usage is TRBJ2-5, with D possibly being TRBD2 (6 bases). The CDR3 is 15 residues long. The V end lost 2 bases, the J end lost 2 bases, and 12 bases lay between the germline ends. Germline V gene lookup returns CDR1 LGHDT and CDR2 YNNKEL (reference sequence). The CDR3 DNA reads TGTGCCAGCAGCCAATTTGCTCGGGGGCAAGAGACCCAGTACTTC. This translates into CASSQFARGQETQYF.

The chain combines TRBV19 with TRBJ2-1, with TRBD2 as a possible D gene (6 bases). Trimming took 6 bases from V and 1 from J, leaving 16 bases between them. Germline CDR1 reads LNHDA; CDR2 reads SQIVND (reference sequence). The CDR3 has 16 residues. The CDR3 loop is CASSLAGGASYNEQFF. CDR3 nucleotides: TGTGCCAGTAGCCTGGCTGGAGGGGCGTCCTACAATGAGCAGTTCTTC. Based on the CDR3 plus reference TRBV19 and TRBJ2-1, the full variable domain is DGGITQSPKYLFRKEGQNVTLSCEQNLNHDAMYWYRQDPGQGLRLIYYSQIVNDFQKGDIAEGYSVSREKKESFPLTVTSAQKNPTAFYLCASSLAGGASYNEQFFGPGTRLTVL.